Each of the 25 T cell receptor beta chains below was sequenced from the same sample in a study of T cells after yellow fever vaccination. Using its own MiXCR run on the 5' RACE reads, TCRdb lists one record per CDR3 protein. Among about 330,000 distinct CDR3 sequences listed, approximately 8% were seen once. The sequencing here drew on PBMCs, taken more than 35 days after the first yellow fever vaccination. These receptors were collected from a man between 18 and 35 years old who received the YFV17D yellow fever vaccine.

V usage is TRBV12-3 or TRBV12-4 and J usage is TRBJ2-1; D might be TRBD1 (6 bases). V was cut by 4 bases and J by 3 bases, with 13 bases left in between. This CDR3 spans 15 amino acids. The CDR3 DNA is TGTGCCAGCAGTTCCGACAGGAACAGCTACAATGAGCAGTTCTTC. It is translated as CASSSDRNSYNEQFF.

The table lists this clonotype with a few counts. This chain connects TRBV9 to TRBJ2-5; possible D gene TRBD2, 6 bases. The CDR3 consists of 15 residues. V was cut by 6 bases and J by 1 base, with 16 bases left in between. The germline CDR1 and CDR2 sequences are SGDLS and YYNGEE. CDR3 loop: CASNEAGRFQETQYF. Written as DNA, the CDR3 is TGTGCCAGCAATGAGGCAGGGAGGTTCCAAGAGACCCAGTACTTC.

This sequence joins TRBV5-1 and TRBJ2-2; 8 nucleotides line up with TRBD1. Germline CDR1 is SGHRS and CDR2 is YFSETQ. After removal of 4 bases from V and 3 bases from J, the junction contained 5 bases not matched to a gene. This CDR3 contains 15 residues. The CDR3 DNA reads as TGCGCCAGCAGCAAGGACAGGGCCGACACCGGGGAGCTGTTTTTT. It encodes CASSKDRADTGELFF.

This chain uses TRBV4-3 with TRBJ2-1; no firm D call. Trimming removed 0 bases at V and 9 bases at J, with 24 bases between. Germline CDR1 reads LGHNA; CDR2 reads YSLEER. This CDR3 has 18 amino acids. CDR3 sequence reads: CASSQDQRKSRIRREQFF. Here the CDR3 DNA reads TGCGCCAGCAGCCAAGATCAAAGGAAATCTAGGATTCGGCGTGAGCAGTTCTTC.

The rearrangement links TRBV6-1 to TRBJ2-5; 7 positions match TRBD1. CDR1 and CDR2 (germline): MNHNS, SASEGT. This CDR3 contains 14 residues. V trimming: 6 bases; J trimming: 3 bases; junction bases outside the gene matches: 7. The CDR3 sequence is CASSIEGQKETQYF. Written as DNA, the CDR3 is TGTGCCAGCAGCATAGAGGGACAGAAAGAGACCCAGTACTTC.

The chain couples TRBV12-3 or TRBV12-4 to TRBJ1-6; D is possibly TRBD1 (5 bases). V dropped 6 bases and J dropped 7 bases, with 13 bases sitting between them. The CDR3 totals 14 residues. CDR3 coding DNA: TGTGCCAGCAGGGCCCGGGACGGGAATTCACCCCTCCACTTT. Residues: CASRARDGNSPLHF.

In this sample, this clonotype turned up a few times. Germline is not matched at one junction end, which may reflect a read error. The V gene is TRBV7-7, the J gene TRBJ2-5; D might be TRBD1 or TRBD2, each matching 6 bases. The CDR3 has 13 amino acids. Germline lookup yields CDR1 SSHAT and CDR2 FNYEAQ (reference sequence). For the CDR3, the DNA is TGTGCTAGCAGGGGTTGGGGGGAAGAGACCCAGTACTTC. Encoded protein: CASRGWGEETQYF.

The sample holds a few counts of this clonotype. The chain combines TRBV24-1 with TRBJ2-2; a possible D gene is TRBD1 (5 bases). Per germline, CDR1 KGHDR and CDR2 SFDVKD. Trimming removed 0 bases at V and 5 bases at J, with 6 bases between. This CDR3 has 14 residues. DNA for the CDR3: TGTGCCACCAGTGATTTGAAGGGGACCGGGGAGCTGTTTTTT. Translation: CATSDLKGTGELFF.

The chain joins TRBV5-1 to TRBJ1-5; 9 bases fit TRBD1. Germline CDR1 reads SGHRS; CDR2 reads YFSETQ. Losses at the gene ends were 2 bases for V and 6 bases for J; bases not matched to a gene: 6. This CDR3 is 15 amino acids long. The CDR3 DNA sequence: TGCGCCAGCAGCTTAGGGACAGGGATGCTTCAGCCCCAGCATTTT. It codes for CASSLGTGMLQPQHF.

The chain couples TRBV7-2 to TRBJ2-2; 9 nucleotides align to TRBD2. This CDR3 spans 17 amino acids. After removal of 5 bases from V and 0 bases from J, the junction contained 7 bases not matched to a gene. The germline CDR1 and CDR2 sequences are SGHTA and FQGNSA. DNA for the CDR3: TGTGCCAGCAGCCTAATTAGCGGGGGCGCGAACACCGGGGAGCTGTTTTTT. This codes for CASSLISGGANTGELFF.

Only a few counts were recorded for this clonotype. The chain has TRBV5-1 and TRBJ1-5, with D possibly being TRBD1 (5 bases). V was cut by 4 bases and J by 2 bases, with 16 bases left in between. CDR1 is SGHRS, CDR2 YFSETQ, per germline. The CDR3 length is 16 residues. CDR3 nucleotide sequence: TGCGCCAGCAGCCCCGGGACTCAGAGCGGCAATCAGCCCCAGCATTTT. As protein: CASSPGTQSGNQPQHF.

This clonotype has a handful of counts. The rearrangement uses TRBV28 and TRBJ2-2; tentative D call: TRBD2 (5 bases). Between the trimmed V and J ends, which lost 5 bases and 4 bases, there was a span of 17 bases. The CDR3 is 16 residues long. Germline values: CDR1 MDHEN, CDR2 SYDVKM. CDR3 amino acids: CASSIRERLTTGELFF. In nucleotides, the CDR3 is TGTGCCAGCAGTATCCGGGAAAGATTAACCACCGGGGAGCTGTTTTTT.

This clonotype has a handful of counts. This rearrangement joins TRBV6-5 to TRBJ1-2; TRBD1 might be the D (5 bases). V was cut by 6 bases and J by 6 bases, with 11 bases left in between. The CDR3 length is 12 residues. Germline lookup yields CDR1 MNHEY and CDR2 SVGAGI. CDR3 in DNA: TGTGCCAGCAGGGCGGCGGGGGATGGCTACACCTTC. Amino acid sequence: CASRAAGDGYTF.

This clonotype showed up just a few times. The chain combines TRBV20-1 with TRBJ1-2; D is unclear. The germline CDR1 and CDR2 sequences are DFQATT and SNEGSKA (reference sequence). The CDR3 is made up of 12 amino acids. V was clipped by 3 bases and J by 0 bases, with 5 bases between them. CDR3 region: CSASVSNYGYTF. The DNA for the CDR3 is TGCAGTGCTAGCGTGTCTAACTATGGCTACACCTTC.

DNA of the CDR3: TGTGCCAGCAGTTACTCGGGGGGCCAACTCTCTGGGGCCAACGTCCTGACTTTC. This gives the protein CASSYSGGQLSGANVLTF. The chain carries TRBV6-5 and TRBJ2-6, with D perhaps being TRBD1 or TRBD2 (6 bases each). Germline-derived CDR1 and CDR2 are MNHEY and SVGAGI. The CDR3 covers 18 residues. Deletions cut 0 bases from V and 0 bases from J, with 12 bases between.

V usage is TRBV5-5 and J usage is TRBJ1-5, with TRBD1 as a possible D gene (6 bases). From germline, CDR1 is SGHKS and CDR2 YYEKEE (reference sequence). Trimming shortened V by 4 bases and J by 5 bases, and 13 bases separated the two germline ends. CDR3 length equals 14 residues. CDR3 in amino acids: CASSVGTRDQPQHF. The CDR3 DNA sequence: TGTGCCAGCAGCGTAGGGACAAGGGATCAGCCCCAGCATTTT. The whole variable domain, remainder taken from reference TRBV5-5 and TRBJ1-5, is DAGVTQSPTHLIKTRGQQVTLRCSPISGHKSVSWYQQVLGQGPQFIFQYYEKEERGRGNFPDRFSARQFPNYSSELNVNALLLGDSALYLCASSVGTRDQPQHFGDGTRLSIL.

The rearrangement links TRBV27 to TRBJ1-5, with D uncertain. Trimming cost V 3 bases and J 0 bases, with 9 bases left between them. The CDR3 spans 15 residues. The germline CDR1 and CDR2 sequences are MNHEY and SMNVEV (reference sequence). The CDR3 DNA sequence: TGTGCCAGCAGTTTCAAGGGTTATAGCAATCAGCCCCAGCATTTT. Translated: CASSFKGYSNQPQHF.

The rearrangement uses TRBV18 and TRBJ1-1, with D possibly TRBD1 on 5 matching bases. This CDR3 contains 13 residues. The V gene lost 0 bases and the J gene lost 5 bases, with 7 bases spanning the gap. CDR1 and CDR2 from the germline V gene are KGHSH and LQKENI. DNA of the CDR3: TGTGCCAGCTCACCACCGGGGACTACTGAAGCTTTCTTT. Protein: CASSPPGTTEAFF.

The chain has TRBV29-1 and TRBJ2-7; D may correspond to TRBD1 or TRBD2 (5 bases each). Germline V gene lookup returns CDR1 SQVTM and CDR2 ANQGSEA. The CDR3 consists of 12 residues. V shed 5 bases and J shed 0 bases, with 8 bases lying between them. The CDR3 DNA reads TGCAGCGTTCGGGACGGCTCCTACGAGCAGTACGTC. Translated, it gives CSVRDGSYEQYV.

The sample holds many counts of this clonotype. This sequence joins TRBV6-5 and TRBJ1-2; a weak D match, TRBD1 (5 bases). The V end lost 4 bases, the J end lost 3 bases, and 15 bases lay between the germline ends. Germline-derived CDR1 and CDR2 are MNHEY and SVGAGI. The CDR3 sequence is 15 residues long. The CDR3 nucleotides read TGTGCCAGCAGTTCCGTCCTCGAGACAGACTATGGCTACACCTTC. Protein: CASSSVLETDYGYTF.

This clonotype was detected ten times or more. The rearrangement links TRBV4-1 to TRBJ2-3; D gene ambiguous. The CDR3 extends over 12 amino acids. From germline, CDR1 is MGHRA and CDR2 YSYEKL. Between the trimmed V and J ends, which lost 4 bases and 5 bases, there was a span of 7 bases. Here the CDR3 DNA reads TGCGCCAGCAGCCTAGGTAGAGATACGCAGTATTTT. Its protein product is CASSLGRDTQYF.

This clonotype showed up just a few times. The J gene is TRBJ2-7, the V gene TRBV7-9, with no clear D. This CDR3 has 14 amino acids. The V gene lost 1 base and the J gene lost 6 bases, with 13 bases spanning the gap. CDR1 is SEHNR, CDR2 FQNEAQ, per germline (reference sequence). CDR3 loop: CASSLDGRPLEQYF. CDR3 bases: TGTGCCAGCAGCTTAGATGGCCGCCCTCTCGAGCAGTACTTC.

This clonotype has a count of ten or more. The chain combines TRBV20-1 with TRBJ1-4; D is undetermined. Germline-derived CDR1 and CDR2 are DFQATT and SNEGSKA (reference sequence). This CDR3 has 13 amino acids. Trimming took 0 bases from V and 4 from J, leaving 6 bases between them. The CDR3 DNA is TGCAGTGCTAGAGATGGTTATAATGAAAAACTGTTTTTT. It codes for CSARDGYNEKLFF.

This rearrangement joins TRBV20-1 to TRBJ1-5; D might be TRBD1 (6 bases). Germline V lookup: CDR1 DFQATT, CDR2 SNEGSKA (reference sequence). Trimming pared 6 bases from V and 9 bases from J, leaving 15 bases between. The CDR3 length is 12 residues. CDR3 coding DNA: TGCAGTGCAAACCAGGGGCTTGGGCCCCAGCATTTT. It encodes CSANQGLGPQHF.

J is TRBJ1-1 and V is TRBV19; 8 nucleotides align to TRBD1. V gave up 3 bases and J gave up 5 bases; unmatched junction bases: 5. Germline assignment: CDR1 LNHDA and CDR2 SQIVND (reference sequence). CDR3 size: 14 residues. The CDR3 nucleotides read TGTGCCAGTAGTATGCAGGGGGCGTCAACTGAAGCTTTCTTT. Translating gives CASSMQGASTEAFF. Full variable domain (outside the CDR3, taken from reference TRBV19 and TRBJ1-1): DGGITQSPKYLFRKEGQNVTLSCEQNLNHDAMYWYRQDPGQGLRLIYYSQIVNDFQKGDIAEGYSVSREKKESFPLTVTSAQKNPTAFYLCASSMQGASTEAFFGQGTRLTVV.